This T cell receptor (beta chain) was obtained from a study of beta chain features in type 1 diabetes. The study, taken as a whole, reports: Highly expressing activated T cells could be over-counted with a cDNA template. Shortening that was moderate but significant affected the TCRB CDR3s of Type 1 diabetes patients in all four CD4+ subsets.

Expressed TCRB transcripts were sequenced, since all the RNA that had been isolated was reverse transcribed. Profiled with immunoSEQ multiplex PCR; TCRdb holds only in-frame clones, not every one. The table shows 150,000 to 200,000 clones, with around 8.4% occurring only once. A note on this clone: The antigen is undetermined.

Trimming cost V 4 bases and J 6 bases, with 15 bases left between them. The CDR3 is made up of 15 amino acids. Germline V gives CDR1 LGHNA, CDR2 YSLEER. Sample: central memory CD4+ T cells from blood. The rearrangement joins TRBV4-3 to TRBJ2-2, with TRBD2 as a possible D gene (6 bases). This sequence was found in a young woman with type 1 diabetes. In nucleotides, the CDR3 is TGCGCCAGCAGCCCCAGCAAGGGGAGGTCCGGGGAGCTGTTTTTT. This translates into CASSPSKGRSGELFF.